The 30 T cell receptor beta chains in this list originate from one sample, sequenced in a study of T cell responses to AZD1222 COVID-19 vaccine. Repertoires were generated with immunoSEQ multiplex PCR, while TCRdb's copy carries only in-frame clones and drops some. The data contain 95,000 to 150,000 clones, about 90% of them singletons. Source: peripheral blood, taken on day 0 of AZD1222 vaccination. These receptors came from an adult in good health.

The rearrangement links TRBV2 to TRBJ2-1; TRBD1 matches at 8 bases. Trimming cost V 6 bases and J 0 bases; bases outside gene matches: 4. The length of the CDR3 is 15 residues. Germline V lookup: CDR1 SNHLY, CDR2 FYNNEI. CDR3 nucleotides: TGTGCCAGCAGGCGACAGGGGTCCTCCTACAATGAGCAGTTCTTC. Protein: CASRRQGSSYNEQFF.

This clone was counted a single time. The V gene is TRBV29-1, the J gene TRBJ1-2, with 9 bases that match TRBD1. Per germline, CDR1 SQVTM and CDR2 ANQGSEA. The junction had 12 bases not matched to a gene; V was cut back by 8 bases and J by 8 bases. The CDR3 sequence is 13 residues long. For the CDR3, the DNA is TGCAGCCTAGAGCGGACAGGGGAAATGGGCTACACCTTC. As protein: CSLERTGEMGYTF.

This clone was seen just once. The V call is TRBV6-5, the J call TRBJ1-5, with no clear D. This CDR3 comprises 14 residues. The V gene lost 6 bases and the J gene lost 7 bases, with 16 bases spanning the gap. Germline V lookup: CDR1 MNHEY, CDR2 SVGAGI. CDR3: CASSPGPGGQPQHF. The CDR3 DNA reads as TGTGCCAGCAGCCCCGGGCCCGGTGGGCAGCCCCAGCATTTT.

The chain has TRBV11-2 and TRBJ2-1; possibly TRBD2 for D (5 bases). The germline CDR1 and CDR2 sequences are SGHAT and FQNNGV. Trimming took off 0 bases at V and 2 bases at J, with 8 bases between the two ends. The CDR3 sequence is 15 residues long. DNA for the CDR3: TGTGCCAGCAGCTTAGATCGAGGGACCTACAATGAGCAGTTCTTC. Protein: CASSLDRGTYNEQFF. Looking up the rest from reference TRBV11-2 and TRBJ2-1 gives the full variable domain: EAGVAQSPRYKIIEKRQSVAFWCNPISGHATLYWYQQILGQGPKLLIQFQNNGVVDDSQLPKDRFSAERLKGVDSTLKIQPAKLEDSAVYLCASSLDRGTYNEQFFGPGTRLTVL.

The chain links TRBV4-1 to TRBJ2-7, with D hard to call. Germline V gene data show CDR1 as MGHRA and CDR2 as YSYEKL. Trimming left V 0 bases short and J 2 bases short, with 5 bases between. The CDR3 totals 13 residues. The CDR3 nucleotides are TGCGCCAGCAGCCAAGATATACCCTACGAGCAGTACTTC. Translating it yields CASSQDIPYEQYF.

J is TRBJ2-6 and V is TRBV13, with 10 bases fitting TRBD1. This CDR3 comprises 19 residues. The germline V gene encodes CDR1 PRHDT and CDR2 FYEKMQ (reference sequence). V trimming: 5 bases; J trimming: 3 bases; junction bases outside the gene matches: 13. CDR3 sequence (DNA): TGTGCCAGCAGCCCGACGGGTTGGGACAGGGGAAGTGGGGCCAACGTCCTGACTTTC. Translating gives CASSPTGWDRGSGANVLTF.

The chain couples TRBV7-8 to TRBJ1-1; 9 bases agree with TRBD1. Trimming took 2 bases from V and 7 from J; bases not matched to a gene: 8. Looked up from germline, CDR1 is SGHVS and CDR2 is FQNEAQ. The CDR3 has 15 residues. The CDR3 coding sequence is TGTGCCAGCAGCTTACGGGACAGGGCGACTAATGAAGCTTTCTTT. This encodes CASSLRDRATNEAFF.

The chain employs TRBV28 and TRBJ1-2; no definite D call. Trimming pared 7 bases from V and 5 bases from J, leaving 8 bases between. CDR3 length equals 11 residues. In germline, CDR1 is MDHEN, CDR2 SYDVKM. CDR3 sequence reads: CASTVGYGYTF. DNA of the CDR3: TGTGCCAGCACCGTAGGGTATGGCTACACCTTC.

This chain joins TRBV11-2 and TRBJ2-1; D perhaps matches TRBD1 (6 bases). CDR3 length: 13 amino acids. Per the germline V gene, CDR1 is SGHAT and CDR2 is FQNNGV. Between the trimmed V and J ends, which lost 3 bases and 7 bases, there was a span of 10 bases. CDR3 sequence: CASSFWTVNEQFF. In DNA form, the CDR3 reads TGTGCCAGCAGCTTTTGGACAGTGAATGAGCAGTTCTTC.

The chain recombines TRBV18 with TRBJ2-1; perhaps TRBD1 as D (6 bases). Germline V gives CDR1 KGHSH, CDR2 LQKENI. Trimming pared 3 bases from V and 7 bases from J, leaving 7 bases between. The CDR3 is 12 amino acids. DNA for the CDR3: TGTGCCAGCTCACCCCAGGGGAATGAGCAGTTCTTC. The encoded protein is CASSPQGNEQFF.

The V and J genes are TRBV5-1 and TRBJ1-1; perhaps TRBD1 as D (6 bases). Germline values: CDR1 SGHRS, CDR2 YFSETQ. The CDR3 sequence is 14 residues long. V was pared by 4 bases and J by 3 bases, with 13 bases between. CDR3 amino acids: CASSLEDRDTEAFF. In DNA form, the CDR3 reads TGCGCCAGCAGCCTAGAGGACAGAGACACTGAAGCTTTCTTT.

The chain recombines TRBV7-6 with TRBJ2-2; 9 positions agree with TRBD1. This CDR3 region has 16 residues. V was clipped by 1 base and J by 4 bases; unmatched bases: 4. The germline V gene encodes CDR1 SGHVS and CDR2 FNYEAQ. This CDR3 reads CASSLGDRVGTGELFF. The CDR3, as DNA: TGTGCCAGCAGCTTAGGGGACAGGGTCGGCACCGGGGAGCTGTTTTTT.

This rearrangement joins TRBV5-6 to TRBJ2-7; D call uncertain. CDR3 size: 11 residues. Trimming took 4 bases from V and 7 from J, leaving 9 bases between them. Germline lookup yields CDR1 SGHDT and CDR2 YYEEEE. This chain's CDR3 is CASSLISEQYF. The CDR3 DNA reads TGTGCCAGCAGCCTTATTAGTGAGCAGTACTTC.

The chain carries TRBV7-8 and TRBJ1-4; the D gene is possibly TRBD1 (5 bases). Trimming removed 6 bases from V and 0 bases from J, with 14 bases in between. There are 16 residues in the CDR3. Germline CDR1 is SGHVS and CDR2 is FQNEAQ. CDR3 in DNA: TGTGCCAGCAGAACAGGATGGGGGACAACTAATGAAAAACTGTTTTTT. Amino acid sequence: CASRTGWGTTNEKLFF.

The chain is built from TRBV7-2 and TRBJ2-3; no clear D gene. The germline V gene encodes CDR1 SGHTA and CDR2 FQGNSA. The CDR3 has 15 residues. The V end was cut by 4 bases, the J end by 0 bases, with 11 bases between. The CDR3 sequence is CASSSQETSTDTQYF. The DNA for the CDR3 is TGTGCCAGCAGCTCGCAGGAAACTAGCACAGATACGCAGTATTTT.

This chain joins TRBV12-2 and TRBJ2-5. TRBV12-2 is recorded as a pseudogene. The CDR3 runs 13 residues. The CDR3 region has the DNA TGTGCAAGTCGCTTAGGGGGGAAAGAGACCCAGTACTTC. Translating gives CASRLGGKETQYF.

This clone has only a few counts. The chain combines TRBV19 with TRBJ1-5; D gene unclear. This CDR3 has 14 amino acids. The V end was cut by 4 bases, the J end by 6 bases, with 13 bases between. Germline lookup yields CDR1 LNHDA and CDR2 SQIVND (reference sequence). CDR3 in amino acids: CASSRRGGPQPQHF. Here the CDR3 DNA reads TGTGCCAGTAGTAGGCGTGGAGGGCCTCAGCCCCAGCATTTT.

The chain joins TRBV11-3 to TRBJ2-7; possible D gene TRBD2, 6 bases. Trimming left V 9 bases short and J 2 bases short, with 17 bases between. The length of the CDR3 is 14 residues. Germline values: CDR1 SGHNT, CDR2 YENEEA. CDR3 sequence: CASSTGTGPYEQYF. The DNA of the CDR3 is TGTGCCAGTTCGACCGGGACTGGCCCCTACGAGCAGTACTTC.

The chain joins TRBV5-1 to TRBJ2-5; TRBD2 might be the D (6 bases). CDR1 is SGHRS and CDR2 is YFSETQ in the germline V gene. The CDR3 is made up of 16 amino acids. Trimming took 0 bases from V and 1 from J, leaving 13 bases between them. The DNA of the CDR3 is TGCGCCAGCAGCTTGGCGGCGGGGATGAGCCAAGAGACCCAGTACTTC. Translated: CASSLAAGMSQETQYF.

The V gene is TRBV24-1, the J gene TRBJ1-2; D is ambiguous. V lost 9 bases to trimming and J lost 4 bases, with 11 bases between them. Germline loops: CDR1 KGHDR, CDR2 SFDVKD. The CDR3 has 12 amino acids. Written as DNA, the CDR3 is TGTGCCACCCCGTCGTACCCCTATGGCTACACCTTC. This gives the protein CATPSYPYGYTF.

The chain combines TRBV19 with TRBJ2-4; 8 bases agree with TRBD1. With V trimmed by 7 bases and J by 9 bases, 8 bases remained unmatched. The germline CDR1 and CDR2 sequences are LNHDA and SQIVND (reference sequence). The CDR3 is 13 residues long. CDR3 residues: CASTAGGPSIQYF. The CDR3 nucleotides read TGTGCCAGTACAGCAGGGGGCCCTAGCATTCAGTACTTC.

The rearrangement uses TRBV28 and TRBJ1-4, with TRBD1 matching over 9 bases. The CDR3 contains 16 residues. The trim removed 3 bases at V and 6 bases at J, leaving 8 bases unmatched. Germline-derived CDR1 and CDR2 are MDHEN and SYDVKM. The CDR3 region is CASSLPYRTGDEKLFF. CDR3 nucleotides: TGTGCCAGCAGTTTGCCTTACAGGACAGGGGATGAAAAACTGTTTTTT. Combining the CDR3 with reference TRBV28 and TRBJ1-4 gives the whole variable domain DVKVTQSSRYLVKRTGEKVFLECVQDMDHENMFWYRQDPGLGLRLIYFSYDVKMKEKGDIPEGYSVSREKKERFSLILESASTNQTSMYLCASSLPYRTGDEKLFFGSGTQLSVL.

The chain has TRBV12-3 or TRBV12-4 and TRBJ1-6; D might be TRBD1 (6 bases). This CDR3 spans 12 amino acids. Trimming stripped 5 bases from V and 10 bases from J, with 9 bases between. The chain's CDR3 is CASSHGGSPLHF. The CDR3 DNA reads as TGTGCCAGCAGTCATGGGGGCTCACCCCTCCACTTT.

The rearrangement uses TRBV6-5 and TRBJ2-1, with 10 positions matching TRBD2. This CDR3 is 13 amino acids long. CDR1 and CDR2 from the germline V gene are MNHEY and SVGAGI. The V gene end was trimmed by 6 bases and the J gene end by 5 bases; junction bases not matched to a gene: 1. The CDR3 nucleotides read TGTGCCAGCAGACTAGCGGGAAACAATGAGCAGTTCTTC. Its protein is CASRLAGNNEQFF.

This chain connects TRBV27 to TRBJ2-2; D ambiguous. The CDR3 is made up of 13 amino acids. Looked up from germline, CDR1 is MNHEY and CDR2 is SMNVEV (reference sequence). V dropped 3 bases and J dropped 8 bases, with 10 bases sitting between them. The CDR3 DNA reads as TGTGCCAGCAGTTTGGGCAGGATGGGGGAGCTGTTTTTT. Translation: CASSLGRMGELFF.

The J gene is TRBJ2-6, the V gene TRBV3-1 (or the pseudogene TRBV3-2); D gene unclear. The CDR3 consists of 15 residues. In germline, CDR1 is LGHDT, CDR2 YNNKEL (reference sequence). V gave up 2 bases and J gave up 4 bases, with 9 bases separating them. As DNA, the CDR3 is TGTGCCAGCAGCCAACCCCATCTCGGGGCCAACGTCCTGACTTTC. Protein sequence: CASSQPHLGANVLTF.

This clone is a singleton in its sample. The CDR3 coding sequence is TGTGCCAGCAGCCATCCAGCGGCCAGGACTAGCGGGATTAACAATGAGCAGTTCTTC. It encodes CASSHPAARTSGINNEQFF. The chain is built from TRBV7-9 and TRBJ2-1; TRBD2 aligns across 12 bases. There are 19 residues in the CDR3. The germline CDR1 and CDR2 sequences are SEHNR and FQNEAQ (reference sequence). The J segment lost 5 bases and the V segment lost 5 bases, leaving 16 bases of the junction unmatched.

V is TRBV6-6 and J is TRBJ1-4, with D hard to call. The germline gives CDR1 MNHNY, CDR2 SVGAGI (reference sequence). This CDR3 has 14 amino acids. Deletions cut 2 bases from V and 10 bases from J, with 14 bases between. The CDR3 loop reads CASSYAGYPGKLFF. The CDR3 DNA reads as TGTGCCAGCAGTTACGCGGGATACCCCGGAAAACTGTTTTTT.

This clone is a singleton in its sample. This sequence joins TRBV7-8 and TRBJ1-1; the match to TRBD1 covers 8 bases. Losses at the gene ends were 4 bases for V and 1 base for J; bases not matched to a gene: 5. The CDR3 consists of 15 residues. Germline V gene data show CDR1 as SGHVS and CDR2 as FQNEAQ. In DNA, the CDR3 is TGTGCCAGCAGCTCGAGACAGGGGTCGAACACTGAAGCTTTCTTT. Translating it yields CASSSRQGSNTEAFF.

The count of this clone is one. The gene calls are TRBV15 and TRBJ2-1; D not resolved. The germline V and J ends were trimmed by 0 bases and 10 bases, with 4 bases remaining between them. This CDR3 contains 11 residues. Germline lookup yields CDR1 LNHNV and CDR2 YYDKDF (reference sequence). CDR3 sequence (DNA): TGTGCCACCAGCAGAGATATAGAGCAGTTCTTC. Its protein is CATSRDIEQFF.